This T cell receptor (beta chain) was recorded in a study of human T cells and chemical hapten exposure. Study information: Diphenylcyclopropenone doses were given weekly to the scalps of patients across the approximately 24-week study.

This clonotype was found a few times. Deletions cut 7 bases from V and 3 bases from J, with 21 bases between. There are 16 residues in the CDR3. Per the germline V gene, CDR1 is SEHNR and CDR2 is FQNEAQ (reference sequence). The time point denotes: patch test 1, 2 weeks after DPC sensitization. Treatment reported: therapeutic diphenylcyclopropenone sensitization with weekly scalp DPC. Via MiXCR, TCRdb re-called the RACE reads, giving one row per CDR3 protein. In the table there are about 56,000 distinct CDR3 sequences, approximately 8.6% of which are singletons. This sequence was found in a woman in her forties with alopecia areata. Some clones in this sample may be carry-over from other donors' samples. Sequences were derived from whole blood, sampled in connection with sensitization to the hapten diphenylcyclopropenone (DPC). The chain combines TRBV7-9 with TRBJ2-5; tentatively, D is TRBD1 or TRBD2 (5 bases each). Here the CDR3 DNA reads TGTGCCAGCACCTCAAACGCCGGGGCCCGAAAAGAGACCCAGTACTTC. As protein: CASTSNAGARKETQYF.